This T cell receptor beta chain derives from a study of blood T cell repertoires in COVID-19. Seattle cases were enrolled at active infection and followed longitudinally. V shed 2 bases and J shed 2 bases, with 11 bases lying between them. Germline V gene lookup returns CDR1 MNHEY and CDR2 SVGAGI. The CDR3 is 15 residues long. Study processing details: Amplification of reference gene primers was used by the study to estimate nucleated cell counts. Some clones are missing from TCRdb's copy, which holds only in-frame ones; the method was immunoSEQ multiplex PCR. That table furnishes V, J and clone size, whereas the DNA furnished D and trimming. The data hold 260,000 or so clones, with 80% to 90% observed a single time.

Sequencing was performed on peripheral blood. J is TRBJ2-3 and V is TRBV6-5; tentatively, D is TRBD1 (6 bases). This TCR was sampled from a woman older than 75 with COVID-19, enrolled during active disease. CDR3 in amino acids: CASSYLGALTDTQYF. DNA of the CDR3: TGTGCCAGCAGTTACCTGGGGGCGCTCACAGATACGCAGTATTTT.